The 30 T cell receptor beta chains in this list originate from one sample, sequenced in a study of blood T cell repertoires in COVID-19. Here immunoSEQ multiplex PCR was the method, and the copy in TCRdb shows in-frame clones only, minus some. The sample lists around 24,000 clones; around 90% were seen once. The material sequenced was peripheral blood. The receptors come from a man in his 70s with COVID-19, enrolled during active disease.

This chain connects TRBV18 to TRBJ2-1; possibly TRBD1 for D (5 bases). This CDR3 spans 13 amino acids. V lost 6 bases to trimming and J lost 8 bases, with 14 bases between them. Germline V gene sequence: CDR1 KGHSH, CDR2 LQKENI. In DNA form, the CDR3 reads TGTGCCAGCTCCAGGGTAATACGCGATGAGCAGTTCTTC. Amino acids: CASSRVIRDEQFF.

V is TRBV7-2 and J is TRBJ2-1; 10 bases are shared with TRBD1. Germline V CDR1 and CDR2: SGHTA, FQGNSA. Trimming took 8 bases from V and 6 from J; bases not matched to a gene: 7. The CDR3 covers 14 residues. The CDR3 protein is CASQRDRGLNEQFF. CDR3 sequence (DNA): TGTGCCAGCCAGCGGGACAGGGGACTCAATGAGCAGTTCTTC. Combining the CDR3 with reference TRBV7-2 and TRBJ2-1 gives the whole variable domain GAGVSQSPSNKVTEKGKDVELRCDPISGHTALYWYRQSLGQGLEFLIYFQGNSAPDKSGLPSDRFSAERTGGSVSTLTIQRTQQEDSAVYLCASQRDRGLNEQFFGPGTRLTVL.

As DNA, the CDR3 is TGTGCCAGCAGAACCGGGACTAGCGGGAACTACAATGAGCAGTTCTTC. Amino acid sequence: CASRTGTSGNYNEQFF. V usage is TRBV2 and J usage is TRBJ2-1, with TRBD2 matching over 13 bases. Germline V gene lookup returns CDR1 SNHLY and CDR2 FYNNEI. The CDR3 is 16 amino acids. V shed 6 bases, J shed 3 bases, and the junction held 5 bases outside the gene matches.

The chain has TRBV18 and TRBJ2-2; 8 bases map to TRBD1. CDR1 is KGHSH, CDR2 LQKENI, per germline. The CDR3 spans 14 residues. The J segment lost 4 bases and the V segment lost 5 bases, leaving 3 bases of the junction unmatched. CDR3 in DNA: TGTGCCAGCTCATCCGGACAGGGCACCGGGGAGCTGTTTTTT. This gives the protein CASSSGQGTGELFF.

V gene TRBV4-1 combines with J gene TRBJ1-2; TRBD1 agrees at 7 bases. Germline values: CDR1 MGHRA, CDR2 YSYEKL. This CDR3 is built from 17 residues. The J segment lost 3 bases and the V segment lost 3 bases, leaving 13 bases of the junction unmatched. DNA of the CDR3: TGCGCCAGCAGCCATAGAGGGGGCGCGAAAGGAGACTATGGCTACACCTTC. Translation: CASSHRGGAKGDYGYTF.

The chain recombines TRBV19 with TRBJ1-1; D uncertain. This CDR3 is built from 14 residues. CDR1 and CDR2 (germline): LNHDA, SQIVND (reference sequence). Trimming took 1 base from V and 3 from J, leaving 9 bases between them. CDR3 residues: CASSIVARDTEAFF. In nucleotides, the CDR3 is TGTGCCAGTAGTATAGTGGCGAGGGACACTGAAGCTTTCTTT. Full variable domain (missing parts from reference TRBV19 and TRBJ1-1): DGGITQSPKYLFRKEGQNVTLSCEQNLNHDAMYWYRQDPGQGLRLIYYSQIVNDFQKGDIAEGYSVSREKKESFPLTVTSAQKNPTAFYLCASSIVARDTEAFFGQGTRLTVV.

This chain uses TRBV5-4 with TRBJ1-6, with D perhaps TRBD1 (5 bases). CDR1 is SGHNT, CDR2 YYREEE, per germline (reference sequence). Trimming cost V 3 bases and J 5 bases, with 15 bases left between them. The CDR3 has 16 residues. The CDR3, as DNA: TGTGCCAGCAGCTCCGCCTTGGGGGGGAATAATTCACCCCTCCACTTT. As protein: CASSSALGGNNSPLHF.

The V gene is TRBV19, the J gene TRBJ1-1; D gene ambiguous. The germline V gene encodes CDR1 LNHDA and CDR2 SQIVND (reference sequence). V shed 2 bases and J shed 4 bases, with 11 bases lying between them. The CDR3 covers 14 residues. The CDR3 region is CASSIFATGTEAFF. CDR3 coding DNA: TGTGCCAGTAGTATATTCGCCACGGGCACTGAAGCTTTCTTT.

The chain recombines TRBV5-1 with TRBJ2-5; maybe TRBD1 (6 bases). CDR1 and CDR2 from the germline V gene are SGHRS and YFSETQ. The CDR3 is 17 amino acids. V lost 3 bases to trimming and J lost 0 bases, with 18 bases between them. This CDR3 is CASSSPPRTDNQETQYF. The CDR3 region has the DNA TGCGCCAGCAGCTCGCCACCCCGGACAGACAACCAAGAGACCCAGTACTTC.

This chain uses TRBV15 with TRBJ1-5; tentative D call: TRBD1 (6 bases). Germline V gene lookup returns CDR1 LNHNV and CDR2 YYDKDF (reference sequence). Between the trimmed V and J ends, which lost 5 bases and 2 bases, there was a span of 16 bases. This CDR3 contains 16 residues. The CDR3 coding sequence is TGTGCCACCAGCGGTTGGGACACCCGAGGCAATCAGCCCCAGCATTTT. It translates to CATSGWDTRGNQPQHF.

The chain employs TRBV9 and TRBJ2-3, with 8 bases that match TRBD2. Germline CDR1 SGDLS, CDR2 YYNGEE. The CDR3 loop spans 15 amino acids. The V and J ends lost 4 bases and 3 bases, in that order; junction bases with no gene match: 7. The CDR3 DNA reads TGTGCCAGCAGCCCCCGGGGGGGCTGGACAGATACGCAGTATTTT. Amino acid sequence: CASSPRGGWTDTQYF.

The rearrangement joins TRBV5-1 to TRBJ1-4; D is unclear. Germline CDR1 is SGHRS and CDR2 is YFSETQ. The CDR3 has 13 amino acids. V lost 0 bases and J lost 7, with 7 bases in between. CDR3 nucleotides: TGCGCCAGCAGCTTGGAATGGAGTGAAAAACTGTTTTTT. Its protein product is CASSLEWSEKLFF.

DNA for the CDR3: TGTGCCAGCAGCTTCTTGGGGGGGGTGAACACTGAAGCTTTCTTT. The encoded protein is CASSFLGGVNTEAFF. The chain uses TRBV3-1 (or the pseudogene TRBV3-2) and TRBJ1-1, with D tentatively TRBD1 (5 bases). Germline V gene sequence: CDR1 LGHDT, CDR2 YNNKEL (reference sequence). This CDR3 is built from 15 residues. Between the trimmed V and J ends, which lost 5 bases and 0 bases, there was a span of 13 bases.

Only a few counts were recorded for this clone. The CDR3 protein is CASMRAPNTGELFF. The CDR3 nucleotides read TGTGCCAGTATGAGGGCACCGAACACCGGGGAGCTGTTTTTT. This chain connects TRBV19 to TRBJ2-2; possibly TRBD2 for D (5 bases). CDR1 is LNHDA and CDR2 is SQIVND in the germline V gene (reference sequence). The CDR3 runs to 14 residues. V lost 7 bases and J 0 bases, leaving 9 bases between the germline ends.

The V call is TRBV6-4, the J call TRBJ1-1, with 7 bases identical to TRBD1. The trim removed 6 bases at V and 1 base at J, leaving 5 bases unmatched. Looked up from germline, CDR1 is MRHNA and CDR2 is SNTAGT. The CDR3 runs 14 residues. The CDR3 DNA is TGTGCCAGCAGCCCACAGGGGTGGAACACTGAAGCTTTCTTT. Its protein product is CASSPQGWNTEAFF.

The chain has TRBV5-6 and TRBJ1-2; TRBD1 might be the D (6 bases). CDR3 length equals 10 residues. CDR1 and CDR2 from the germline V gene are SGHDT and YYEEEE. The V end was cut by 9 bases, the J end by 7 bases, with 10 bases between. The CDR3 sequence is CAKYRVGYTF. Written as DNA, the CDR3 is TGTGCCAAATACAGGGTTGGCTACACCTTC.

The V call is TRBV9, the J call TRBJ2-3; 8 bases align to TRBD2. The length of the CDR3 is 15 residues. V lost 4 bases to trimming and J lost 1 base; unmatched junction nucleotides: 5. CDR1 SGDLS and CDR2 YYNGEE come from the germline V gene. The DNA of the CDR3 is TGTGCCAGCAGCCCATCGGGGGGGGGCACAGATACGCAGTATTTT. Amino acids: CASSPSGGGTDTQYF. Based on the CDR3 plus reference TRBV9 and TRBJ2-3, the full variable domain is DSGVTQTPKHLITATGQRVTLRCSPRSGDLSVYWYQQSLDQGLQFLIQYYNGEERAKGNILERFSAQQFPDLHSELNLSSLELGDSALYFCASSPSGGGTDTQYFGPGTRLTVL.

This chain links TRBV6-5 with TRBJ2-5; TRBD2 might be the D (5 bases). V lost 8 bases to trimming and J lost 5 bases, with 12 bases between them. The CDR3 totals 12 residues. The germline gives CDR1 MNHEY, CDR2 SVGAGI. Written as DNA, the CDR3 is TGTGCCAGCTGGAGAGGCGGGGAGACCCAGTACTTC. The encoded protein is CASWRGGETQYF.

This clone was seen just once. The chain couples TRBV7-9 to TRBJ1-1; D uncertain. V gave up 5 bases and J gave up 7 bases, with 11 bases separating them. This CDR3 is built from 12 residues. Germline-derived CDR1 and CDR2 are SEHNR and FQNEAQ (reference sequence). CDR3 sequence reads: CASSGIRGEAFF. CDR3 nucleotides: TGTGCCAGCAGCGGGATACGGGGTGAAGCTTTCTTT.

The rearrangement joins TRBV9 to TRBJ2-5, with TRBD2 identical over 11 bases. The CDR3 is made up of 15 amino acids. From germline, CDR1 is SGDLS and CDR2 YYNGEE. V was pared by 4 bases and J by 5 bases, with 7 bases of the junction left unmatched. CDR3 sequence reads: CASSPGIAGGETQYF. CDR3 bases: TGTGCCAGCAGCCCCGGTATAGCGGGGGGGGAGACCCAGTACTTC.

This chain links TRBV6-5 with TRBJ2-5, with 10 nucleotides matching TRBD1. The trim removed 8 bases at V and 4 bases at J, leaving 10 bases unmatched. Germline V lookup: CDR1 MNHEY, CDR2 SVGAGI. The CDR3 runs to 15 residues. The CDR3 here is CASGTRDRGGETQYF. CDR3 bases: TGTGCCAGCGGAACCCGGGACAGGGGTGGAGAGACCCAGTACTTC.

This clone occurred a few times. This chain uses TRBV6-5 with TRBJ2-2; unclear D gene. The germline V gene encodes CDR1 MNHEY and CDR2 SVGAGI. V was cut by 3 bases and J by 6 bases, with 5 bases left in between. This CDR3 is built from 12 residues. This chain's CDR3 is CASSYFSGELFF. CDR3 coding DNA: TGTGCCAGCAGTTATTTCTCCGGGGAGCTGTTTTTT.

This chain joins TRBV5-4 and TRBJ2-7; D might be TRBD1 (5 bases). V was clipped by 0 bases and J by 6 bases, with 13 bases between them. CDR3 size: 14 residues. The germline V gene has CDR1 SGHNT and CDR2 YYREEE (reference sequence). CDR3 coding DNA: TGTGCCAGCAGCTTGGTCCAGGGATCTGGCGAGCAGTACTTC. As protein: CASSLVQGSGEQYF.

The genes are TRBV2 and TRBJ1-6, with D possibly matching TRBD1 (6 bases). The CDR3 loop spans 13 amino acids. The V gene lost 2 bases and the J gene lost 7 bases, with 6 bases spanning the gap. Germline lookup yields CDR1 SNHLY and CDR2 FYNNEI. DNA of the CDR3: TGTGCCAGCAGTGAAAGGGGGAATTCACCCCTCCACTTT. Translation gives CASSERGNSPLHF.

This chain links TRBV7-8 with TRBJ2-1, with no clear D. Germline V gene lookup returns CDR1 SGHVS and CDR2 FQNEAQ. The CDR3 length is 20 residues. V shed 0 bases and J shed 0 bases, with 21 bases lying between them. CDR3 nucleotide sequence: TGTGCCAGCAGCTTAGCGGGCCGTCACCACCCAATGAGCTCCTACAATGAGCAGTTCTTC. Translating gives CASSLAGRHHPMSSYNEQFF.

The chain has TRBV11-2 and TRBJ2-2, with unresolved D. CDR3 length equals 13 residues. V lost 4 bases and J 6 bases, leaving 9 bases between the germline ends. The V gene's germline CDR1 is SGHAT and CDR2 FQNNGV. CDR3 bases: TGTGCCAGCAGCTCTGGCTTCGCCGGGGAGCTGTTTTTT. The encoded protein is CASSSGFAGELFF.

The chain is built from TRBV7-2 and TRBJ2-2; 8 nucleotides align to TRBD1. J gave up 7 bases and V 6 bases, and 7 bases lay outside the gene matches. The CDR3 extends over 14 amino acids. The germline V gene has CDR1 SGHTA and CDR2 FQGNSA. The CDR3 DNA follows: TGTGCCAGCAGGCGTCAGGGGGCAGGCGGGGAGCTGTTTTTT. Its protein is CASRRQGAGGELFF.

The chain is built from TRBV12-3 or TRBV12-4 and TRBJ1-1; D gene uncertain. The CDR3 extends over 13 amino acids. The V end lost 6 bases, the J end lost 3 bases, and 11 bases lay between the germline ends. The CDR3 loop reads CASSPGGYTEAFF. CDR3 coding DNA: TGTGCCAGCAGCCCGGGAGGGTACACTGAAGCTTTCTTT.

This rearrangement joins TRBV5-1 to TRBJ2-1; 10 bases agree with TRBD2. Trimming cost V 1 base and J 3 bases; bases outside gene matches: 7. The CDR3 runs 17 residues. Per the germline V gene, CDR1 is SGHRS and CDR2 is YFSETQ. CDR3 nucleotide sequence: TGCGCCAGCAGCTTGTCCAGGACTAGCGGCTTCTACAATGAGCAGTTCTTC. Protein product: CASSLSRTSGFYNEQFF.

The chain is built from TRBV7-9 and TRBJ1-2; 9 bases are a match to TRBD1. Germline V lookup: CDR1 SEHNR, CDR2 FQNEAQ (reference sequence). The CDR3 has 15 amino acids. V shed 5 bases, J shed 4 bases, and the junction held 8 bases outside the gene matches. The CDR3 DNA reads as TGTGCCAGCAGCGACTCCGGGACAGGGCCCTATGGCTACACCTTC. It yields the protein CASSDSGTGPYGYTF.